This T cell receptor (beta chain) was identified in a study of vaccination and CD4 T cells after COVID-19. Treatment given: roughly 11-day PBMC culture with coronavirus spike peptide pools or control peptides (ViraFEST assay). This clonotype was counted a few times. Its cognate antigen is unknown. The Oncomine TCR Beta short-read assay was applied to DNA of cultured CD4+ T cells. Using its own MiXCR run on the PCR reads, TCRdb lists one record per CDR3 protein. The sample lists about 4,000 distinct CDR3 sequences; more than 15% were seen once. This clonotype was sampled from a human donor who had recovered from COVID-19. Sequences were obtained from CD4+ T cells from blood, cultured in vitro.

In nucleotides, the CDR3 is TGTGCCAGTAGTAGCGGGGCCACAGATACGCAGTATTTT. Translating gives CASSSGATDTQYF. J is TRBJ2-3 and V is TRBV19; a possible D gene is TRBD2 (6 bases). The CDR3 loop spans 13 amino acids. Germline values: CDR1 LNHDA, CDR2 SQIVND (reference sequence). V lost 4 bases to trimming and J lost 2 bases, with 7 bases between them.